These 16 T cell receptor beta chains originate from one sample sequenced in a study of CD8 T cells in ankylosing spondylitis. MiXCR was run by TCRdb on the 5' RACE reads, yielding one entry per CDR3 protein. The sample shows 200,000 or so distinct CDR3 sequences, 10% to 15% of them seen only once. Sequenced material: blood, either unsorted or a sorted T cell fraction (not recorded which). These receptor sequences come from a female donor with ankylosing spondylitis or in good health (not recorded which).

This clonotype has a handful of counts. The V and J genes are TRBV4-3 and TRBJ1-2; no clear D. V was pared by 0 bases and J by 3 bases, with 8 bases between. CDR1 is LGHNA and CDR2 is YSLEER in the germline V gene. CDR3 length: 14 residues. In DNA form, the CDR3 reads TGCGCCAGCAGCCAAGATCCAATGGACTATGGCTACACCTTC. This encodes CASSQDPMDYGYTF.

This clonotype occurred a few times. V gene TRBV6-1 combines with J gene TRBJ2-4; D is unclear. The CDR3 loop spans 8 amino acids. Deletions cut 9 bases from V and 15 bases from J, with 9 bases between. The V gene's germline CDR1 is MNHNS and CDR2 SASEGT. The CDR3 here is CASRKSYF. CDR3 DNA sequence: TGTGCCAGTCGGAAATCGTACTTC.

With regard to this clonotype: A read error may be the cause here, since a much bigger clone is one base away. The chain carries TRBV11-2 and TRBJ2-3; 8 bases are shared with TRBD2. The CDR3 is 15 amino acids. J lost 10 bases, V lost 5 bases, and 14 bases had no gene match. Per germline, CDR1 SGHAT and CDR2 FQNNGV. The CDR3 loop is CASSITSGQGGAQYF. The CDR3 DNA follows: TGTGCCAGCAGCATAACTAGCGGCCAGGGCGGTGCGCAGTATTTT.

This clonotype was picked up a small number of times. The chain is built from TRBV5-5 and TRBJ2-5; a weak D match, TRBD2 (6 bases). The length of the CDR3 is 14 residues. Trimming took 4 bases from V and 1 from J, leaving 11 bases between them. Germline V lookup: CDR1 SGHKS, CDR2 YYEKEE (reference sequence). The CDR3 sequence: CASSQGLVQETQYF. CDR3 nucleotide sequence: TGTGCCAGCAGCCAGGGACTGGTCCAAGAGACCCAGTACTTC. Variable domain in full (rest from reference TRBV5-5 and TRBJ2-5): DAGVTQSPTHLIKTRGQQVTLRCSPISGHKSVSWYQQVLGQGPQFIFQYYEKEERGRGNFPDRFSARQFPNYSSELNVNALLLGDSALYLCASSQGLVQETQYFGPGTRLLVL.

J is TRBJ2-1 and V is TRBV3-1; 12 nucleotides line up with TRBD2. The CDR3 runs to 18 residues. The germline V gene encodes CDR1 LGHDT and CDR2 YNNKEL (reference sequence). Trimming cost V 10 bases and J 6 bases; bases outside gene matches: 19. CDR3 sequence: CAICYGLAGGPRRNEQFF. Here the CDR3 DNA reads TGTGCCATCTGTTATGGGCTAGCGGGAGGGCCCCGACGCAATGAGCAGTTCTTC.

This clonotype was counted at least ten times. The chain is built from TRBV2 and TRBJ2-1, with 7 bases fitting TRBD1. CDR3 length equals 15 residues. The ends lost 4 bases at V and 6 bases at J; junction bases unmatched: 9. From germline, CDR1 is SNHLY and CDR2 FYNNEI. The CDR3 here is CASSGQGLSANEQFF. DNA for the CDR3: TGTGCCAGCAGTGGACAGGGTTTGAGTGCCAATGAGCAGTTCTTC.

The CDR3 nucleotides are TGTGCCAGCAGTCAGAGGGGCGGACTGATCTATGGCTACACCTTC. Its translation is CASSQRGGLIYGYTF. The chain uses TRBV12-3 or TRBV12-4 and TRBJ1-2; possible D gene TRBD1, 5 bases. The CDR3 runs to 15 residues. Between the trimmed V and J ends, which lost 5 bases and 4 bases, there was a span of 17 bases.

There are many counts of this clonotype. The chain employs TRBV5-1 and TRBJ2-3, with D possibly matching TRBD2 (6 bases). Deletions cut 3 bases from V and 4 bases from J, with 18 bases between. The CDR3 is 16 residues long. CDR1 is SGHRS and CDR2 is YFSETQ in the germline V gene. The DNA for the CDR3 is TGCGCCAGCAGCTCTAACGGGGGAGGAGGGGCAGATACGCAGTATTTT. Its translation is CASSSNGGGGADTQYF.

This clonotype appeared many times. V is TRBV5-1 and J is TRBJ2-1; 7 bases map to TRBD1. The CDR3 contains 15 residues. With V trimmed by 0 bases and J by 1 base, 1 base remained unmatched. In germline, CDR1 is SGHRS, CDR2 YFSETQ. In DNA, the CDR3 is TGCGCCAGCAGCTTGGAGGGACAGTCCTACAATGAGCAGTTCTTC. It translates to CASSLEGQSYNEQFF.

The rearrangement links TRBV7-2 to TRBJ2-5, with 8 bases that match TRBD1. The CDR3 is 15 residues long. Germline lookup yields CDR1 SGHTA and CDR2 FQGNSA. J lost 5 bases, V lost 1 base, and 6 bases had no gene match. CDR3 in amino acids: CASSLGRGRWETQYF. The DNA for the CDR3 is TGTGCCAGCAGCTTAGGCAGGGGGCGGTGGGAGACCCAGTACTTC.

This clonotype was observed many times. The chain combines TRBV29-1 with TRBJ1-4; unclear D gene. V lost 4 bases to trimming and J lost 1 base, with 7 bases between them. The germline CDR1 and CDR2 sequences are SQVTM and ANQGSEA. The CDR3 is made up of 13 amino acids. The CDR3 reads CSVGHRTNEKLFF. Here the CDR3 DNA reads TGCAGCGTTGGGCACCGAACTAATGAAAAACTGTTTTTT.

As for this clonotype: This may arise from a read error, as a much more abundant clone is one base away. CDR3 sequence: CASSGSTGGSEAFF. In DNA, the CDR3 is TGCGCCAGCAGCGGATCGACAGGGGGCAGTGAAGCTTTCTTT. This chain uses TRBV5-1 with TRBJ1-1; 10 nucleotides align to TRBD1. With V trimmed by 4 bases and J by 7 bases, 7 bases remained unmatched. The CDR3 is 14 amino acids. Germline V gene sequence: CDR1 SGHRS, CDR2 YFSETQ.

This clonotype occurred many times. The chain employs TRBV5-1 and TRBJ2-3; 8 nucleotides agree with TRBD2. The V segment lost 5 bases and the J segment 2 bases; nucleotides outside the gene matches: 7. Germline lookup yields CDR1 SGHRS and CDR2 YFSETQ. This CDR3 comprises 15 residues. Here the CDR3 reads CASSSLADHTDTQYF. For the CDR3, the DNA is TGCGCCAGCAGTTCACTAGCGGACCACACAGATACGCAGTATTTT. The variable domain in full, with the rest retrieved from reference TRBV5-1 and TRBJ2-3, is KAGVTQTPRYLIKTRGQQVTLSCSPISGHRSVSWYQQTPGQGLQFLFEYFSETQRNKGNFPGRFSGRQFSNSRSEMNVSTLELGDSALYLCASSSLADHTDTQYFGPGTRLTVL.

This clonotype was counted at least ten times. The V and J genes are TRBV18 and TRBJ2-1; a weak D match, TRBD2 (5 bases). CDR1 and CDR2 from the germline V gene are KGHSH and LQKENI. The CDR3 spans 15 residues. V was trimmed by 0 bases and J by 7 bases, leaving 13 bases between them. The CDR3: CASSPPAARWNEQFF. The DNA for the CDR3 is TGTGCCAGCTCACCACCAGCGGCTAGATGGAATGAGCAGTTCTTC.

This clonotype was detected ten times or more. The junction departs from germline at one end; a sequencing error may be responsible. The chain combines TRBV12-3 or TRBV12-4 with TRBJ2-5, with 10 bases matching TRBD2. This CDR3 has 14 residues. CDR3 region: CASSLAGVEETQYF. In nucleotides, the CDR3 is TGTGCCAGCAGTCTAGCGGGAGTGGAGGAGACCCAGTACTTC.

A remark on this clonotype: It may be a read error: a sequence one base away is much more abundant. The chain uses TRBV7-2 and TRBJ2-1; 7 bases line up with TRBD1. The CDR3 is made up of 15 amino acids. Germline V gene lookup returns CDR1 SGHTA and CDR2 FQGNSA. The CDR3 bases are TGTGCCCGCAGCCGAGAGTGGGACAGAAACAATGAGCAGTTCTTC. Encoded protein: CARSREWDRNNEQFF.